Sequencing of this T cell receptor (beta chain) was carried out in a study of brain T cells in children with intractable seizures. Study-wide points: HCMV serostatus was not known, and viral specificity came from CDR3 similarity only.

Surgery cases with the highest brain T cell transcript signatures were chosen for sequencing. At least one anti-epileptic drug was given before surgery. Comment on this clone: Its antigen is not known.

The ends lost 3 bases at V and 2 bases at J; junction bases unmatched: 3. This CDR3 spans 14 amino acids. CDR1 and CDR2 from the germline V gene are SGHAT and FQNNGV. The repertoire was sequenced with immunoSEQ multiplex PCR; TCRdb's copy has only in-frame clones and lacks some. The sample contains about 41,000 clones, 75% to 95% of which appear only once. The starting material was peripheral blood, obtained at surgery. This TCR derives from a girl aged 2 to 9 with tuberous sclerosis and intractable seizures. This chain uses TRBV11-2 with TRBJ2-5, with 7 positions matching TRBD2. The CDR3 here is CASSLTSRQETQYF. The CDR3 region has the DNA TGTGCCAGCAGCTTGACTAGCCGTCAAGAGACCCAGTACTTC.